This T cell receptor (beta chain) derives from a study of human T cells and chemical hapten exposure. This clonotype was seen at least ten times. Stated time point: patch test 1, 2 weeks after DPC sensitization. Stated treatment: therapeutic diphenylcyclopropenone sensitization with weekly scalp DPC. TCRdb ran MiXCR on the RACE reads and lists one entry per CDR3 protein. The repertoire holds under 450,000 distinct CDR3 sequences, 4.8% seen once, with 2% to 2.5% in the top ten. V gave up 3 bases and J gave up 1 base, with 10 bases separating them. The CDR3 length is 14 residues. This specimen consisted of whole blood, obtained in connection with sensitization to the hapten diphenylcyclopropenone (DPC). The TCR comes from a woman aged 45 to 65 with alopecia areata. Some clones in this sample may be carry-over from other donors' samples. This chain connects TRBV12-3 or TRBV12-4 to TRBJ2-7; D is unresolved. In DNA, the CDR3 is TGTGCCAGCAGTTTCCGTGGTCAGTCCTACGAGCAGTACTTC. It specifies CASSFRGQSYEQYF.